Each of the 5 T cell receptor beta chains below was sequenced from the same sample in a study of shared clonotypes between healthy human individuals. Sequencing used immunoSEQ multiplex PCR; TCRdb keeps in-frame clones, though not all of them. The sample shows about 1.4 million clones, around 95% of them seen only once. Sequenced sample: naive CD4+ T cells sorted from blood. Documented subset: CD45RA+ positively selected. The receptors were sampled from a young man in good health.

For the CDR3, the DNA is TGCGCCAGCAGCTTCGGACTAGCGGGAGGTAAAGATACGCAGTATTTT. Translating gives CASSFGLAGGKDTQYF. V usage is TRBV5-1 and J usage is TRBJ2-3; TRBD2 aligns across 14 bases. The CDR3 runs to 16 residues. V lost 2 bases, J lost 5 bases, and 4 bases stayed unmatched. Per the germline V gene, CDR1 is SGHRS and CDR2 is YFSETQ.

The DNA for the CDR3 is TGCAGCGTTGAAACAGGGATTGAAAAACTGTTTTTT. It yields the protein CSVETGIEKLFF. The chain has TRBV29-1 and TRBJ1-4, with D tentatively TRBD1 (6 bases). The V gene's germline CDR1 is SQVTM and CDR2 ANQGSEA. Between the trimmed V and J ends, which lost 2 bases and 7 bases, there was a span of 8 bases. The CDR3 has 12 amino acids.

This clone showed up just once. The V and J genes are TRBV29-1 and TRBJ2-6, with TRBD1 matching 7 bases. The CDR3 sequence is 13 residues long. J gave up 8 bases and V 6 bases, and 7 bases lay outside the gene matches. Germline CDR1 reads SQVTM; CDR2 reads ANQGSEA. In nucleotides, the CDR3 is TGCAGCGTCGGGGCCAGGGGGACCAACGTCCTGACTTTC. It yields the protein CSVGARGTNVLTF.

V gene TRBV5-1 combines with J gene TRBJ2-3; perhaps D is TRBD1 or TRBD2 (5 bases each). The length of the CDR3 is 15 residues. Germline-derived CDR1 and CDR2 are SGHRS and YFSETQ. Trimming removed 3 bases at V and 6 bases at J, with 17 bases between. CDR3: CASSWGPGSGDTQYF. The CDR3 region has the DNA TGCGCCAGCAGCTGGGGACCGGGTAGTGGGGATACGCAGTATTTT.

The CDR3 coding sequence is TGTGCCAGCAGCTCCCTCCCCTCACTAGCGGGAGGGCCGGGCGAGCAGTACTTC. This sequence encodes CASSSLPSLAGGPGEQYF. The rearrangement links TRBV7-2 to TRBJ2-7; 13 bases line up with TRBD2. The CDR3 spans 18 residues. V dropped 4 bases and J dropped 6; count of bases not matched to a gene: 15. Germline V gene lookup returns CDR1 SGHTA and CDR2 FQGNSA. Variable domain in full (rest from reference TRBV7-2 and TRBJ2-7): GAGVSQSPSNKVTEKGKDVELRCDPISGHTALYWYRQSLGQGLEFLIYFQGNSAPDKSGLPSDRFSAERTGGSVSTLTIQRTQQEDSAVYLCASSSLPSLAGGPGEQYFGPGTRLTVT.